This entry concerns a single T cell receptor (beta chain). The CDR3 is 15 residues long. With 3 bases removed from V and 4 bases from J, the gap between germline ends came to 15 bases. In germline, CDR1 is SGHVS, CDR2 FNYEAQ. The data were taken from a study of T cell changes during pregnancy in multiple sclerosis. This table comes from immunoSEQ multiplex PCR, and its TCRdb copy is limited to in-frame clones, with some not included. The sample includes about 51,000 clones, approximately 94% of them seen just once. The source is a female donor with multiple sclerosis, enrolled in a pregnancy study. This specimen consisted of CD4+ T cells from peripheral blood mononuclear cells, obtained in the second trimester of pregnancy. The chain combines TRBV7-6 with TRBJ2-5, with a tentative D call TRBD2 (7 bases). The DNA for the CDR3 is TGTGCCAGCAGCTTTGGGGGGGCGATCAGAGAGACCCAGTACTTC. Translation: CASSFGGAIRETQYF.